This TCR beta chain was sequenced during a study of T cells in pancreatic ductal adenocarcinoma (dated by TCRdb to the late 2010s). In terms of the full investigation: To learn about the adaptive T-cell response arising naturally, investigators profiled where tumor-infiltrating CD8+ T cells, together with suppressive cells, were located within resected pancreatic ductal adenocarcinoma, how abundant they were, and what qualities they showed.

Notes on this clone: No antigen is known for it. The record has no base qualities; no much larger clone is one base away.

Results the study describes overall, beyond this receptor: Comparisons of clonality between tumor and blood may be biased toward lower diversity because tumors are enriched in CD45RO+ effector T cells rather than naive T cells. Blood samples had more total productive templates and 7 to 8-fold more unique clonotypes than tumor samples. T-cell clonality did not differ significantly between tumor and blood, with mean clonality about 0.1 in tumors and just over 0.07 in blood. Because inoperable disease is present at presentation in most pancreatic cancer patients, the resected cohort was biased toward the minority with early-stage disease.

Pancreatic ductal adenocarcinoma patients who had undergone surgery without neoadjuvant therapy were selected. After peripheral blood was drawn into heparin tubes, PBMCs were separated on a histopaque density gradient and then cryopreserved in roughly 10% DMSO. Using the DNeasy Blood and Tissue Kit along with Proteinase K and RNase treatment, genomic DNA was extracted from more than 5 PBMC specimens and roughly nine flash-frozen tumor specimens. Relative to germline, V is missing 4 bases and J is missing 0 bases, with 13 bases of the junction outside any gene match. The CDR3 sequence holds 19 residues, the cysteine and phenylalanine included. Just CDR3 DNA is preserved here, 57 bases in frame from base 1. The germline V gene encodes CDR1 SGHTA and CDR2 FQGNSA. TCR beta CDR3 regions were amplified from genomic DNA using the immunoSEQ hsTCRB kit. High-throughput TRB CDR3 sequencing was performed on an Illumina HiSeq system. The authors' pipeline ran thus. The immunoSEQ software was used to analyze sequencing reads, and nonproductive sequences containing premature stops or frame-shifts were removed. Clonality of the repertoire was calculated as one minus the Shannon entropy normalized by log2 of the number of unique productive sequences. Imported from immuneACCESS, the table was reduced by TCRdb to in-frame sequences with V and J called. These copies leave out some clones; in studies compared against another copy, an unresolved V gene accounts for under half, and the cause of the remainder is not known. The V and J calls and clone size were taken over from that table, and D and trimming were inferred from the DNA. The table for this sample lists some 16,000 clones; approximately 89% of them were counted only once. Of the sample, 16% is held by the ten largest clones.

The TCR sequence derives from a human donor with pancreatic ductal adenocarcinoma. This sequence uses TRBV7-2 and TRBJ2-7; 12 bases in between match TRBD1. The sequenced sample was PBMCs. The nucleotides are TGTGCCAGCAGCTCCGGGACAGGGGGCGCGACGGGACCCTCCTACGAGCAGTACTTC. This translates into CASSSGTGGATGPSYEQYF.